This entry is about one T cell receptor (beta chain). Sequencing used immunoSEQ multiplex PCR; TCRdb keeps in-frame clones, though not all of them. The sample shows some 84,000 clones, 82% of them seen only once. The V segment lost 4 bases and the J segment 3 bases; nucleotides outside the gene matches: 10. The CDR3 loop spans 16 amino acids. The data originate from a study of PD-L1 blockade in urothelial cancer. Study-level information: Patients with male sex and bladder-origin urothelial cancer accounted for about 85% of the roughly 30 enrolled.

This chain uses TRBV5-3 with TRBJ1-1; TRBD1 matches at 9 bases. TRBV5-3 is annotated as an ORF whose role is uncertain. This TCR derives from a man aged 65 to 85 with urothelial cancer. The material was PBMCs, obtained around atezolizumab (anti-PD-L1) treatment. DNA of the CDR3: TGTGCCAGAAGCATAGGGACAGGGAAAGGTTACACTGAAGCTTTCTTT. Translation gives CARSIGTGKGYTEAFF.